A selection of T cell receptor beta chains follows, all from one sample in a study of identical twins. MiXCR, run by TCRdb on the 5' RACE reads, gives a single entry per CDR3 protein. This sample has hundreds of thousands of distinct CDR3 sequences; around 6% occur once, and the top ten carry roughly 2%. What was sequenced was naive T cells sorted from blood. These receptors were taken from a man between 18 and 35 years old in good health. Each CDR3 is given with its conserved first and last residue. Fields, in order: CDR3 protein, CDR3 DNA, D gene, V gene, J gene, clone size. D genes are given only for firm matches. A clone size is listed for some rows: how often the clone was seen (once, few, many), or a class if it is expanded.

cdr3_aa: CSVQGQNYEQYF
cdr3_nt: TGCAGCGTACAGGGACAGAATTACGAGCAGTACTTC
d_call: TRBD1
v_call: TRBV29-1
j_call: TRBJ2-7
clone_size: NA

cdr3_aa: CASSSRSISYNEQFF
cdr3_nt: TGTGCCAGCAGCTCCAGGAGCATCTCCTACAATGAGCAGTTCTTC
d_call: NA
v_call: TRBV7-2
j_call: TRBJ2-1
clone_size: NA

cdr3_aa: CASSLVQVNYGYTF
cdr3_nt: TGTGCCAGCAGCTTGGTACAGGTTAACTATGGCTACACCTTC
d_call: NA
v_call: TRBV7-2
j_call: TRBJ1-2
clone_size: NA

cdr3_aa: CASRGRGTDGYTF
cdr3_nt: TGTGCCAGCCGGGGCAGGGGAACGGATGGCTACACCTTC
d_call: NA
v_call: TRBV6-6
j_call: TRBJ1-2
clone_size: many

cdr3_aa: CASSTETGTEAFF
cdr3_nt: TGCGCCAGCAGCACCGAGACAGGGACTGAAGCTTTCTTT
d_call: TRBD1
v_call: TRBV5-1
j_call: TRBJ1-1
clone_size: NA

cdr3_aa: CSIPGLAGDEQFF
cdr3_nt: TGCAGTATTCCGGGACTAGCGGGCGATGAGCAGTTCTTC
d_call: TRBD2
v_call: TRBV20-1
j_call: TRBJ2-1
clone_size: many

cdr3_aa: CASSSATRVSSYNEQFF
cdr3_nt: TGTGCCAGCAGCTCGGCCACCCGGGTGAGCTCCTACAATGAGCAGTTCTTC
d_call: NA
v_call: TRBV11-3
j_call: TRBJ2-1
clone_size: NA

cdr3_aa: CANRAGFTDTQYF
cdr3_nt: TGCGCCAACAGAGCAGGGTTCACAGATACGCAGTATTTT
d_call: NA
v_call: TRBV10-2
j_call: TRBJ2-3
clone_size: many

cdr3_aa: CASSRLQVSGANVLTF
cdr3_nt: TGTGCCAGCAGCCGATTGCAGGTATCTGGGGCCAACGTCCTGACTTTC
d_call: NA
v_call: TRBV14
j_call: TRBJ2-6
clone_size: NA

cdr3_aa: CASSQGQGVPYEQYF
cdr3_nt: TGCGCCAGCAGCCAAGGGCAGGGGGTCCCCTACGAGCAGTACTTC
d_call: TRBD1
v_call: TRBV4-3
j_call: TRBJ2-7
clone_size: many

cdr3_aa: CASSLTSFYGYTF
cdr3_nt: TGTGCCAGCAGCTTAACATCCTTCTATGGCTACACCTTC
d_call: NA
v_call: TRBV7-9
j_call: TRBJ1-2
clone_size: NA

cdr3_aa: CSARREGLGYNEQFF
cdr3_nt: TGCAGTGCTCGACGGGAGGGCCTCGGCTACAATGAGCAGTTCTTC
d_call: TRBD2
v_call: TRBV20-1
j_call: TRBJ2-1
clone_size: few

cdr3_aa: CASSLPTGTAEAFF
cdr3_nt: TGTGCCAGCAGCTTACCGACCGGGACAGCTGAAGCTTTCTTT
d_call: TRBD1
v_call: TRBV7-9
j_call: TRBJ1-1
clone_size: many

cdr3_aa: CSVKGLGTEAFF
cdr3_nt: TGCAGCGTTAAAGGGTTGGGCACTGAAGCTTTCTTT
d_call: NA
v_call: TRBV29-1
j_call: TRBJ1-1
clone_size: few

cdr3_aa: CASSQAEAFQGYTF
cdr3_nt: TGTGCCAGCAGCCAAGCAGAAGCGTTCCAGGGCTACACCTTC
d_call: NA
v_call: TRBV3-1
j_call: TRBJ1-2
clone_size: few

cdr3_aa: CASDDRGQLGGTEAFF
cdr3_nt: TGTGCCAGCGATGACAGGGGGCAACTCGGGGGAACTGAAGCTTTCTTT
d_call: TRBD1
v_call: TRBV7-9
j_call: TRBJ1-1
clone_size: few

cdr3_aa: CASRPGLAGADNEQFF
cdr3_nt: TGTGCCAGCAGGCCGGGACTAGCGGGAGCAGACAATGAGCAGTTCTTC
d_call: TRBD2
v_call: TRBV12-3/TRBV12-4
j_call: TRBJ2-1
clone_size: many

cdr3_aa: CASSQDVSGTYNEQFF
cdr3_nt: TGTGCCAGCAGCCAAGATGTAAGCGGGACCTACAATGAGCAGTTCTTC
d_call: TRBD2
v_call: TRBV4-2
j_call: TRBJ2-1
clone_size: many

cdr3_aa: CASSQVPRVSGNTIYF
cdr3_nt: TGTGCCAGCAGCCAAGTTCCAAGGGTCTCTGGAAACACCATATATTTT
d_call: NA
v_call: TRBV3-1
j_call: TRBJ1-3
clone_size: NA

cdr3_aa: CAISEGYEQYF
cdr3_nt: TGTGCCATCAGTGAGGGCTACGAGCAGTACTTC
d_call: NA
v_call: TRBV10-3
j_call: TRBJ2-7
clone_size: many

cdr3_aa: CASSLGDRASDTQYF
cdr3_nt: TGTGCCAGCAGCTTAGGGGACAGGGCGTCAGATACGCAGTATTTT
d_call: TRBD1
v_call: TRBV7-9
j_call: TRBJ2-3
clone_size: many

cdr3_aa: CASSLSGDSHSGNTIYF
cdr3_nt: TGTGCCAGCAGCTTGTCAGGGGACAGCCACTCTGGAAACACCATATATTTT
d_call: TRBD1
v_call: TRBV5-6
j_call: TRBJ1-3
clone_size: few

cdr3_aa: CATSRVGYTQYF
cdr3_nt: TGTGCCACCAGCAGAGTGGGGTATACGCAGTATTTT
d_call: NA
v_call: TRBV15
j_call: TRBJ2-3
clone_size: NA

cdr3_aa: CSASGQFLAGVFYEQYF
cdr3_nt: TGCAGTGCTTCGGGACAGTTTCTAGCGGGAGTGTTCTACGAGCAGTACTTC
d_call: TRBD2
v_call: TRBV20-1
j_call: TRBJ2-7
clone_size: many

cdr3_aa: CASRSGTTQYEQYF
cdr3_nt: TGTGCCAGCAGGTCCGGGACTACGCAATACGAGCAGTACTTC
d_call: TRBD2
v_call: TRBV6-1
j_call: TRBJ2-7
clone_size: many

cdr3_aa: CASSVGIAEYNEQFF
cdr3_nt: TGTGCCAGCAGCGTAGGAATAGCGGAGTACAATGAGCAGTTCTTC
d_call: NA
v_call: TRBV9
j_call: TRBJ2-1
clone_size: many

cdr3_aa: CASSLDERLTDTQYF
cdr3_nt: TGTGCCAGCAGCTTAGACGAGCGCCTCACAGATACGCAGTATTTT
d_call: NA
v_call: TRBV7-2
j_call: TRBJ2-3
clone_size: many

cdr3_aa: CSAMGDWNEQYF
cdr3_nt: TGCAGTGCTATGGGGGATTGGAACGAGCAGTACTTC
d_call: NA
v_call: TRBV20-1
j_call: TRBJ2-7
clone_size: many

cdr3_aa: CASGGDRSLGNTIYF
cdr3_nt: TGTGCCAGCGGGGGGGACAGATCACTTGGAAACACCATATATTTT
d_call: TRBD1
v_call: TRBV6-1
j_call: TRBJ1-3
clone_size: many

cdr3_aa: CSARAVDRGSSPLHF
cdr3_nt: TGCAGTGCTAGAGCCGTGGACAGGGGGAGTTCACCCCTCCACTTT
d_call: TRBD1
v_call: TRBV20-1
j_call: TRBJ1-6
clone_size: many

cdr3_aa: CASRQARDRGPKQFF
cdr3_nt: TGTGCCAGCAGGCAGGCCCGGGACAGGGGACCAAAGCAGTTCTTC
d_call: TRBD1
v_call: TRBV6-1
j_call: TRBJ2-1
clone_size: NA

cdr3_aa: CSARAGTSLADTQYF
cdr3_nt: TGCAGTGCTAGAGCCGGGACTAGCTTGGCGGATACGCAGTATTTT
d_call: TRBD2
v_call: TRBV20-1
j_call: TRBJ2-3
clone_size: many

cdr3_aa: CASRLDITGPRPFF
cdr3_nt: TGTGCCAGCAGATTAGATATTACAGGGCCTAGACCGTTCTTC
d_call: NA
v_call: TRBV6-5
j_call: TRBJ2-1
clone_size: many

cdr3_aa: CAIRTGSYEQYF
cdr3_nt: TGTGCCATCAGAACAGGGTCGTACGAGCAGTACTTC
d_call: NA
v_call: TRBV10-3
j_call: TRBJ2-7
clone_size: many

cdr3_aa: CASSLAPRENNEQFF
cdr3_nt: TGCGCCAGCAGCTTGGCTCCGCGGGAGAACAATGAGCAGTTCTTC
d_call: TRBD2
v_call: TRBV5-1
j_call: TRBJ2-1
clone_size: many

cdr3_aa: CSAGGVVRKETQYF
cdr3_nt: TGCAGCGCTGGAGGGGTGGTGAGGAAAGAGACCCAGTACTTC
d_call: NA
v_call: TRBV29-1
j_call: TRBJ2-5
clone_size: many

cdr3_aa: CASRGQTGDQPQHF
cdr3_nt: TGTGCCAGCAGAGGGCAGACTGGGGATCAGCCCCAGCATTTT
d_call: NA
v_call: TRBV6-2/TRBV6-3
j_call: TRBJ1-5
clone_size: many

cdr3_aa: CASSRSGTSGTGELFF
cdr3_nt: TGTGCCAGCAGCAGATCCGGGACTAGCGGGACCGGGGAGCTGTTTTTT
d_call: TRBD2
v_call: TRBV7-9
j_call: TRBJ2-2
clone_size: few

cdr3_aa: CASSLARLQETQCF
cdr3_nt: TGCGCCAGCAGCTTGGCCAGGCTCCAAGAGACCCAGTGCTTC
d_call: NA
v_call: TRBV5-1
j_call: TRBJ2-5
clone_size: NA

cdr3_aa: CASVDSPNTGELFF
cdr3_nt: TGTGCCAGCGTAGACAGCCCGAACACCGGGGAGCTGTTTTTT
d_call: NA
v_call: TRBV2
j_call: TRBJ2-2
clone_size: NA

cdr3_aa: CAISELSGVGQPQHF
cdr3_nt: TGTGCCATCAGTGAGCTTTCAGGGGTGGGTCAGCCCCAGCATTTT
d_call: NA
v_call: TRBV10-3
j_call: TRBJ1-5
clone_size: many

cdr3_aa: CASSAVPVQPQHF
cdr3_nt: TGTGCCAGCAGCGCAGTCCCGGTTCAGCCCCAGCATTTT
d_call: NA
v_call: TRBV5-5
j_call: TRBJ1-5
clone_size: few

cdr3_aa: CASSEGVSINQPQHF
cdr3_nt: TGTGCCAGCTCGGAGGGGGTCTCGATTAATCAGCCCCAGCATTTT
d_call: NA
v_call: TRBV7-6
j_call: TRBJ1-5
clone_size: many

cdr3_aa: CASSQEVGEGTDTQYF
cdr3_nt: TGTGCCAGCAGCCAAGAAGTAGGGGAAGGCACAGATACGCAGTATTTT
d_call: NA
v_call: TRBV3-1
j_call: TRBJ2-3
clone_size: many

cdr3_aa: CAISVAGERQYF
cdr3_nt: TGTGCCATCAGTGTAGCGGGAGAGCGCCAGTATTTT
d_call: TRBD2
v_call: TRBV10-3
j_call: TRBJ2-3
clone_size: many

cdr3_aa: CASSVEVENTQYF
cdr3_nt: TGTGCCAGCAGCGTAGAGGTGGAAAATACGCAGTATTTT
d_call: NA
v_call: TRBV2
j_call: TRBJ2-3
clone_size: few

cdr3_aa: CASSGSFLPRGGSNQPQHF
cdr3_nt: TGTGCCAGCAGTGGAAGCTTCCTCCCCCGGGGTGGCAGCAATCAGCCCCAGCATTTT
d_call: NA
v_call: TRBV6-1
j_call: TRBJ1-5
clone_size: NA

cdr3_aa: CASSSWMDPSLGTDTQYF
cdr3_nt: TGTGCCAGCAGCTCCTGGATGGACCCGTCGTTGGGCACAGATACGCAGTATTTT
d_call: NA
v_call: TRBV14
j_call: TRBJ2-3
clone_size: few

cdr3_aa: CASSPDRGQGAKNIQYF
cdr3_nt: TGCGCCAGCAGCCCAGATAGGGGACAGGGAGCCAAAAACATTCAGTACTTC
d_call: TRBD1
v_call: TRBV5-1
j_call: TRBJ2-4
clone_size: few

cdr3_aa: CASSPGEGAYGYTF
cdr3_nt: TGTGCCAGCAGCCCAGGGGAGGGTGCCTATGGCTACACCTTC
d_call: NA
v_call: TRBV3-1
j_call: TRBJ1-2
clone_size: few

cdr3_aa: CATSDPGQGINEQFF
cdr3_nt: TGTGCCACCAGTGATCCGGGACAGGGGATCAATGAGCAGTTCTTC
d_call: TRBD1
v_call: TRBV24-1
j_call: TRBJ2-1
clone_size: many

cdr3_aa: CSALTSGRDNEQFF
cdr3_nt: TGCAGTGCTTTAACTAGCGGGAGGGACAATGAGCAGTTCTTC
d_call: TRBD2
v_call: TRBV20-1
j_call: TRBJ2-1
clone_size: many

cdr3_aa: CASRLRWAGGLRETQYF
cdr3_nt: TGTGCCAGCAGATTGAGGTGGGCGGGAGGACTACGGGAGACCCAGTACTTC
d_call: TRBD2
v_call: TRBV2
j_call: TRBJ2-5
clone_size: NA

cdr3_aa: CASSRPTLGETQYF
cdr3_nt: TGTGCCAGCAGTCGGCCGACGCTTGGGGAGACCCAGTACTTC
d_call: NA
v_call: TRBV6-1
j_call: TRBJ2-5
clone_size: few

cdr3_aa: CASSWTSGRSNEQFF
cdr3_nt: TGCGCCAGCAGCTGGACTAGCGGGAGAAGTAATGAGCAGTTCTTC
d_call: TRBD2
v_call: TRBV5-1
j_call: TRBJ2-1
clone_size: many

cdr3_aa: CSVEDPIGGEGNYEQYF
cdr3_nt: TGCAGCGTTGAAGATCCAATAGGGGGGGAGGGAAACTACGAGCAGTACTTC
d_call: NA
v_call: TRBV29-1
j_call: TRBJ2-7
clone_size: few

cdr3_aa: CAIREDLLPTEAFF
cdr3_nt: TGTGCCATCAGGGAGGATCTTCTGCCCACTGAAGCTTTCTTT
d_call: NA
v_call: TRBV10-3
j_call: TRBJ1-1
clone_size: few